This TCR beta chain was retrieved from a study of chemoradiotherapy in HPV16-positive cancers. Whole-study context: Candidate HPV-specific clones and shared TCR motifs came from two HPV16-positive patients.

As regards this clone: The target antigen is unknown.

The CDR3 has 15 residues. CDR1 is SEHNR and CDR2 is FQNEAQ in the germline V gene (reference sequence). V was shortened by 4 bases and J by 0 bases, with 12 bases between the two germline ends. Notes on the study in general: HPV-specific T cells were functionally defined from only two HPV16-positive patients. Candidate HPV-specific clones and E7-related TCR motifs grew in tumor during treatment.

The table came from immunoSEQ multiplex PCR; TCRdb's copy has only in-frame clones and leaves some out. This table has 30,000 or so clones, 88% appearing once. This receptor was identified in a human donor with HPV-associated anogenital cancer. This material consisted of blood, taken from a patient who underwent chemoradiotherapy. The gene calls are TRBV7-9 and TRBJ1-1; TRBD1 is a possible D gene (5 bases). The CDR3 protein is CASSYRGLMNTEAFF. The CDR3 nucleotides read TGTGCCAGCAGCTACCGGGGCTTAATGAACACTGAAGCTTTCTTT.